This TCR beta chain was found in a study of identifying expanded T cells in peripheral blood. Only in-frame clones appear in the TCRdb table, and some are missing; sequencing was by immunoSEQ multiplex PCR. This sample yields roughly 96,000 clones, of which over 75% are seen a single time; under 6% belongs to the top ten. Deletions cut 5 bases from V and 3 bases from J, with 8 bases between. The V gene's germline CDR1 is KGHSH and CDR2 LQKENI. This CDR3 is 12 amino acids long. The receptor was isolated from a person between 18 and 75 years old in good health. The gene calls are TRBV18 and TRBJ2-7, with D unresolved. The sequenced material came from blood. DNA of the CDR3: TGTGCCAGCTCATCCACGATCTACGAGCAGTACTTC. Its protein product is CASSSTIYEQYF.